The T cell receptor (beta chain) under discussion was sequenced for a study of chemoradiotherapy in HPV16-positive cancers. Study outcomes and limitations: For HPV16-positive patients, expanding HPV-responsive T cells associated with longer recurrence-free survival.

The sample holds one count of this clone. What it recognizes is unknown. The repertoire was sequenced with immunoSEQ multiplex PCR; TCRdb's copy has only in-frame clones and lacks some. The table has over 950 clones, around 80% seen once. Samples were taken several times over chemoradiotherapy. V gave up 3 bases and J gave up 4 bases, with 11 bases separating them. There are 14 residues in the CDR3. Looked up from germline, CDR1 is MRHNA and CDR2 is SNTAGT. The sample consisted of tumor tissue, taken from a patient who underwent chemoradiotherapy. This sequence joins TRBV6-4 and TRBJ2-3; no firm D call. The clonotype comes from a human donor with HPV-associated anogenital cancer. The CDR3 is CASSEGASADTQYF. CDR3 DNA sequence: TGTGCCAGCAGTGAAGGAGCGTCCGCAGATACGCAGTATTTT.